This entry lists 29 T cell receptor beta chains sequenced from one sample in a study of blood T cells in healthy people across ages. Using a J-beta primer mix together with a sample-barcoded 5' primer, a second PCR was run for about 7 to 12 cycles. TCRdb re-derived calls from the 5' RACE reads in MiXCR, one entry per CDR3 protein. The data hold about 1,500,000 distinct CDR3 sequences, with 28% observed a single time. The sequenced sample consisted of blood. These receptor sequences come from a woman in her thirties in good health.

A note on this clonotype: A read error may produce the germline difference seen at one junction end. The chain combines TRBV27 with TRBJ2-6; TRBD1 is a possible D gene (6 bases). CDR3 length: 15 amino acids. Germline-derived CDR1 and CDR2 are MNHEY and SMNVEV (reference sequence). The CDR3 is CASSSGVAGASVLTF. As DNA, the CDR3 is TGTGCCAGCAGTTCAGGGGTTGCCGGGGCCAGCGTCCTGACTTTC.

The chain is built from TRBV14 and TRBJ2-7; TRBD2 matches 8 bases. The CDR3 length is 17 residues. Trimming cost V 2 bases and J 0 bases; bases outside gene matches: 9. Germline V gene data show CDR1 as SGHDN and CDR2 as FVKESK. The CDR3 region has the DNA TGTGCCAGCAGCCAATTAGTTGGGACTAGTCACTCCTACGAGCAGTACTTC. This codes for CASSQLVGTSHSYEQYF.

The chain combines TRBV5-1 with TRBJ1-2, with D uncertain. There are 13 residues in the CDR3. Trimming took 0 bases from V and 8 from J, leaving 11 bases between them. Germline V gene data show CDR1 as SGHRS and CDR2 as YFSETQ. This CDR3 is CASSLAVPRGYTF. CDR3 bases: TGCGCCAGCAGCTTGGCGGTGCCTAGGGGCTACACCTTC.

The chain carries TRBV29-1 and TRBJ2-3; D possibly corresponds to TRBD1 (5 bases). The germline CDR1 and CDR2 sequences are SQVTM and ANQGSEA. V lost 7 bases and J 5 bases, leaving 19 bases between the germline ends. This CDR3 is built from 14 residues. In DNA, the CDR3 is TGCAGCGGTTCTACTTCAGGGTGGAAAGATACGCAGTATTTT. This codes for CSGSTSGWKDTQYF.

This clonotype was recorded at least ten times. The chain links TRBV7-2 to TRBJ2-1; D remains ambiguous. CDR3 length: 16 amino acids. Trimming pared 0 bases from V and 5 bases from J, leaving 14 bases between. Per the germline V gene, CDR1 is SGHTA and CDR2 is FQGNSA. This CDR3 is CASSLAGGRYDNEQFF. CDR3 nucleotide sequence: TGTGCCAGCAGCTTAGCTGGCGGACGGTATGACAATGAGCAGTTCTTC.

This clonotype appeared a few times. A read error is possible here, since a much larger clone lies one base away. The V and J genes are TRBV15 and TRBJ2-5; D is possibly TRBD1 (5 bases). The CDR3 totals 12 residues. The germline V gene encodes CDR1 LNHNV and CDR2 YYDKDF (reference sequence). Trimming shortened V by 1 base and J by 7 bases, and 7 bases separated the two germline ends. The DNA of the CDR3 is TGTGCCACCAGCAGAGCGCAGGGGACCCAGTACTTC. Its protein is CATSRAQGTQYF.

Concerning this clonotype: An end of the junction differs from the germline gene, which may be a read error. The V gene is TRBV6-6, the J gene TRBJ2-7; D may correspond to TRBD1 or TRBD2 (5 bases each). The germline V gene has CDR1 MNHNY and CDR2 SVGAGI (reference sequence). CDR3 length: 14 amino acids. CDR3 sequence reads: CTSSYVGASYEQYF. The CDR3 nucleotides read TGTACCAGCAGTTACGTCGGGGCCTCCTACGAGCAGTACTTC.

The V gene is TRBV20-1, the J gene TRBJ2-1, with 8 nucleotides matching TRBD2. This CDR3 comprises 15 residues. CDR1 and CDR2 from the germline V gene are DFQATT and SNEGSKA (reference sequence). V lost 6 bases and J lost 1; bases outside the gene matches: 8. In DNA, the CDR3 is TGCAGTGCGGACTCCTTAGCGGGGTCCTACAATGAGCAGTTCTTC. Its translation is CSADSLAGSYNEQFF.

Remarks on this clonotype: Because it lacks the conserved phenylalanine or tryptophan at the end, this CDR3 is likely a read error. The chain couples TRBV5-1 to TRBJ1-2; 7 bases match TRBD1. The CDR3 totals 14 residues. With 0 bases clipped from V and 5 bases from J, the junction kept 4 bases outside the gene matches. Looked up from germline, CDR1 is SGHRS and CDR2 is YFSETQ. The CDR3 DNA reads TGCGCCAGCAGCTTGGAGACAGGGCCTTATGGCTACACCCTC. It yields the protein CASSLETGPYGYTL.

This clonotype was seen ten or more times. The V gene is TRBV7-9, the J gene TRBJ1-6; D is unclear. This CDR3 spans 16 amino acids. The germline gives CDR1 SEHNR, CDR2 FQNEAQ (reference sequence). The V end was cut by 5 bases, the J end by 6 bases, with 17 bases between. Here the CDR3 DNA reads TGTGCCAGCAGCCCGCCCGACGGATTTGCTAATTCACCCCTCCACTTT. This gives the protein CASSPPDGFANSPLHF. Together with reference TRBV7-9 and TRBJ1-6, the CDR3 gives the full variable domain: DTGVSQNPRHKITKRGQNVTFRCDPISEHNRLYWYRQTLGQGPEFLTYFQNEAQLEKSRLLSDRFSAERPKGSFSTLEIQRTEQGDSAMYLCASSPPDGFANSPLHFGNGTRLTVT.

The CDR3 is CAWSLSAPNIQYF. DNA of the CDR3: TGTGCCTGGAGTCTCTCGGCCCCAAACATTCAGTACTTC. The chain recombines TRBV30 with TRBJ2-4; the D is unclear. Trimming pared 2 bases from V and 6 bases from J, leaving 11 bases between. This CDR3 region has 13 residues. Germline values: CDR1 GTSNPN, CDR2 SVGIG (reference sequence).

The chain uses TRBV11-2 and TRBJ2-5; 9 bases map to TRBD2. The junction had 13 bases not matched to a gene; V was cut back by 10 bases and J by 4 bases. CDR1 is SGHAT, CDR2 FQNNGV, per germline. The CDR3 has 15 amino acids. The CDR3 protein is CATQGSSGNRETQYF. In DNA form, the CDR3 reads TGTGCCACCCAAGGGTCTAGCGGGAATAGAGAGACCCAGTACTTC. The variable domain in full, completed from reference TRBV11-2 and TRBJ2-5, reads EAGVAQSPRYKIIEKRQSVAFWCNPISGHATLYWYQQILGQGPKLLIQFQNNGVVDDSQLPKDRFSAERLKGVDSTLKIQPAKLEDSAVYLCATQGSSGNRETQYFGPGTRLLVL.

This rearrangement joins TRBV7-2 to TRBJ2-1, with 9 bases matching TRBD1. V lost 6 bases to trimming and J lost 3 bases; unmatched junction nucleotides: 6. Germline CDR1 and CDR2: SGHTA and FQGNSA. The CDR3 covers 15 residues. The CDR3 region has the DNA TGTGCCAGCAGTGACAGGGGGTTCGACTACAATGAGCAGTTCTTC. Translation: CASSDRGFDYNEQFF.

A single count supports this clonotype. The DNA of the CDR3 is TGCAGTGCTGAAACCCTTGACGGAGGTTCCTACGAGCAGTACTTC. Amino acids: CSAETLDGGSYEQYF. The V and J genes are TRBV20-1 and TRBJ2-7; possible D gene TRBD2, 5 bases. In germline, CDR1 is DFQATT, CDR2 SNEGSKA (reference sequence). The CDR3 has 15 residues. Trimming removed 5 bases from V and 1 base from J, with 18 bases in between.

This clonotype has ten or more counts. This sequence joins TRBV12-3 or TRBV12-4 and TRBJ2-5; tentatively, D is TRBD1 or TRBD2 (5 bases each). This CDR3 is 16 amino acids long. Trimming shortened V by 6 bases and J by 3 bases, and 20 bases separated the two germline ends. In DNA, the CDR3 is TGTGCCAGCAGCCACCCTGGGGGTAGTACAAAAGAGACCCAGTACTTC. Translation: CASSHPGGSTKETQYF.

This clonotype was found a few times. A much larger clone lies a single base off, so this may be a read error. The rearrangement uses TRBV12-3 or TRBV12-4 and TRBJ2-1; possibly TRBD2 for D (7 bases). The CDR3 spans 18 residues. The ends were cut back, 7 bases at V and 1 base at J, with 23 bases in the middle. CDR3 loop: CASTLTVGGASSYNEQFF. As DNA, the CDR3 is TGTGCCAGCACCCTAACCGTAGGGGGGGCCTCATCCTACAATGAGCAGTTCTTC.

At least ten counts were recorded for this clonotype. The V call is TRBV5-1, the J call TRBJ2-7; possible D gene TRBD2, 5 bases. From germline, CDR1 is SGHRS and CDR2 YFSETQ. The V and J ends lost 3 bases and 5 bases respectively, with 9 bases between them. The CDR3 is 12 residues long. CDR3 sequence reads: CASSSEVHEQYF. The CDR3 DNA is TGCGCCAGCAGCTCGGAGGTACACGAGCAGTACTTC.

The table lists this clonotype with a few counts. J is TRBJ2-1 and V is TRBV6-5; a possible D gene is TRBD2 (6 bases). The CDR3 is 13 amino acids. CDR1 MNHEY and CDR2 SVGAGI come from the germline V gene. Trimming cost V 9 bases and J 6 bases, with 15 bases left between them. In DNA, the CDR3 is TGTGCCAGTTCCGGGAGTTCCCGCAATGAGCAGTTCTTC. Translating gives CASSGSSRNEQFF.

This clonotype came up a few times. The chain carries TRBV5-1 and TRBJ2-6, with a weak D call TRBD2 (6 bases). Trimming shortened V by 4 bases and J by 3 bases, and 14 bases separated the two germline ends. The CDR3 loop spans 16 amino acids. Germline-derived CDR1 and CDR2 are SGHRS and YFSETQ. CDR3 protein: CASSVDPGSGANVLTF. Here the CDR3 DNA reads TGCGCCAGCAGCGTTGACCCCGGGAGTGGGGCCAACGTCCTGACTTTC.

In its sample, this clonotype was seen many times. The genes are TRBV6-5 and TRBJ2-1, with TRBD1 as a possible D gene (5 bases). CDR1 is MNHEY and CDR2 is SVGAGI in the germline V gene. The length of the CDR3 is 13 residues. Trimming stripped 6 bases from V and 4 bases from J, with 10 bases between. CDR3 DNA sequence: TGTGCCAGCAGGGCAGGGTCGTACAATGAGCAGTTCTTC. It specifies CASRAGSYNEQFF.

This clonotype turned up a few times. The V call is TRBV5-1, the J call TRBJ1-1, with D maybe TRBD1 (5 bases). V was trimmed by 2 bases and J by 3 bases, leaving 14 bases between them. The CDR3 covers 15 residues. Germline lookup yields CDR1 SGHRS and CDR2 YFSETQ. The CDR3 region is CASSFLAGSDTEAFF. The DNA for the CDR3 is TGCGCCAGCAGCTTCCTCGCAGGGTCTGACACTGAAGCTTTCTTT.

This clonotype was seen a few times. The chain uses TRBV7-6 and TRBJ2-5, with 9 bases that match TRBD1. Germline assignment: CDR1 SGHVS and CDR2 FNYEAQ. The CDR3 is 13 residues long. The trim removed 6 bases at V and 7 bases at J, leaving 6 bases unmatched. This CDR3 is CASRNRGLGTQYF. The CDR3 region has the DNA TGTGCCAGCAGAAACAGGGGGCTGGGGACCCAGTACTTC.

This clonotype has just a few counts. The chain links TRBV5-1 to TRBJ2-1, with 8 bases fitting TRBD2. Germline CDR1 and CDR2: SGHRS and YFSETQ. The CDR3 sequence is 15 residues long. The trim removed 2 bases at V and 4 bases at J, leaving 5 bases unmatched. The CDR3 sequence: CASSLDSGDYNEQFF. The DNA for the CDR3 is TGCGCCAGCAGCTTAGATAGCGGGGATTACAATGAGCAGTTCTTC.

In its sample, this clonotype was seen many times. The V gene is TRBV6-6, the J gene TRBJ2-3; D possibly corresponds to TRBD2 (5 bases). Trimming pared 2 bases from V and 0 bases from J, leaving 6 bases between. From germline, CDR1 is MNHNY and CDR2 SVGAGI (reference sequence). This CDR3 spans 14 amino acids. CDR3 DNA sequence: TGTGCCAGCAGTTACCGGGGAAGCACAGATACGCAGTATTTT. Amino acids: CASSYRGSTDTQYF.

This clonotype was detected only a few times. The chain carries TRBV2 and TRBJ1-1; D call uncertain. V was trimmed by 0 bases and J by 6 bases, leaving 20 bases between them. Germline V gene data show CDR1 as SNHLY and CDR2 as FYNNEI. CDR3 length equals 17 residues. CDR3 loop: CASSEALLWTPRPEAFF. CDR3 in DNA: TGTGCCAGCAGTGAAGCGTTGTTATGGACCCCACGACCTGAAGCTTTCTTT.

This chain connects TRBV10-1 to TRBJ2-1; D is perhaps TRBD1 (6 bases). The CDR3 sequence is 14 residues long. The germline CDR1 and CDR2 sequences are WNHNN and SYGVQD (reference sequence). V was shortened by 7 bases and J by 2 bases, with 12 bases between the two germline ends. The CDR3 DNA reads TGCGCCAGCAACGGACAGCTGACCTACAATGAGCAGTTCTTC. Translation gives CASNGQLTYNEQFF.

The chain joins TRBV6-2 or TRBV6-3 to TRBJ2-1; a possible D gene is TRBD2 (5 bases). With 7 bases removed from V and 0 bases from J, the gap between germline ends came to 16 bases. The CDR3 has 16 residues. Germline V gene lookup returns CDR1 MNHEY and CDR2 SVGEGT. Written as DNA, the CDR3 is TGTGCCAGCAAGGACCCCCGGGCGGGCTCCTACAATGAGCAGTTCTTC. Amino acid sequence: CASKDPRAGSYNEQFF.

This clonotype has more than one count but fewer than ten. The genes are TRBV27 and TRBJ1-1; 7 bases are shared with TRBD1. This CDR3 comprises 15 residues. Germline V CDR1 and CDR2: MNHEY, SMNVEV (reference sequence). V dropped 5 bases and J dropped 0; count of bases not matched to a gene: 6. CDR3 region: CASSALQGLNTEAFF. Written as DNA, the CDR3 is TGTGCCAGCAGTGCCTTACAGGGGCTGAACACTGAAGCTTTCTTT.

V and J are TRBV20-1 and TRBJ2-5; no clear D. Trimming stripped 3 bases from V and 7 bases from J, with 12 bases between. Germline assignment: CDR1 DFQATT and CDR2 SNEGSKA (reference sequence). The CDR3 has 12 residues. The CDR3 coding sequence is TGCAGTGCTAGCGTCAGGTTCGGGACCCAGTACTTC. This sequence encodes CSASVRFGTQYF.